The next 26 T cell receptor beta chains were all read from a single sample in a study of a mutant IDH1 vaccine in newly diagnosed glioma. This table comes from immunoSEQ multiplex PCR, and its TCRdb copy is limited to in-frame clones, with some not included. Of tens of thousands of clones listed, approximately 65% were seen once; the top ten hold under 5.5%. Time point indicated: week 47, end of study. The content of each vaccine dose was 300 ug of mutant IDH1 20-mer peptide, and topical imiquimod accompanied it. The antigens of these receptors remain unknown. The starting material was peripheral blood mononuclear cells (PBMCs), obtained from a glioma patient whose treatment included an IDH1 peptide vaccine. The source of these receptors is a man in his forties with glioma. Some clones in this sample may be carry-over from other donors' samples.

This clone was seen only once. CDR3 DNA: TGTGCCAGCAGCCCCGTGACAGGGGTCACTGAAGCTTTCTTT. Protein product: CASSPVTGVTEAFF. The V gene is TRBV5-6, the J gene TRBJ1-1, with 8 bases matching TRBD1. This CDR3 contains 14 residues. V lost 4 bases to trimming and J lost 4 bases; unmatched junction nucleotides: 6. CDR1 and CDR2 (germline): SGHDT, YYEEEE.

The chain joins TRBV30 to TRBJ1-5; no clear D gene. V lost 2 bases and J lost 3, with 8 bases in between. The CDR3 totals 13 residues. The germline V gene encodes CDR1 GTSNPN and CDR2 SVGIG (reference sequence). In DNA, the CDR3 is TGTGCCTGGAGTACTTTCAACAATCAGCCCCAGCATTTT. This codes for CAWSTFNNQPQHF. Together with reference TRBV30 and TRBJ1-5, the CDR3 gives the full variable domain: SQTIHQWPATLVQPVGSPLSLECTVEGTSNPNLYWYRQAAGRGLQLLFYSVGIGQISSEVPQNLSASRPQDRQFILSSKKLLLSDSGFYLCAWSTFNNQPQHFGDGTRLSIL.

V gene TRBV6-1 combines with J gene TRBJ2-3; no firm D call. CDR1 is MNHNS and CDR2 is SASEGT in the germline V gene. The CDR3 spans 15 residues. The V and J ends lost 3 bases and 6 bases respectively, with 16 bases between them. CDR3 protein: CASSELVWGGDTQYF. CDR3 nucleotides: TGTGCCAGCAGTGAGTTAGTCTGGGGTGGGGATACGCAGTATTTT.

This chain connects TRBV9 to TRBJ1-5, with a tentative D call TRBD1 (5 bases). The CDR3 runs to 14 residues. Trimming took off 7 bases at V and 6 bases at J, with 17 bases between the two ends. Germline V gives CDR1 SGDLS, CDR2 YYNGEE. CDR3 loop: CASSGRVDSQPQHF. The DNA for the CDR3 is TGTGCCAGCTCAGGTAGGGTAGACAGTCAGCCCCAGCATTTT.

This chain links TRBV30 with TRBJ1-6; 8 bases agree with TRBD1. The CDR3 loop spans 14 amino acids. CDR1 GTSNPN and CDR2 SVGIG come from the germline V gene (reference sequence). The ends lost 0 bases at V and 9 bases at J; junction bases unmatched: 4. The CDR3 sequence is CAWSVTTGASPLHF. The CDR3 DNA reads TGTGCCTGGAGTGTTACGACAGGGGCTTCACCCCTCCACTTT.

The chain couples TRBV10-1 to TRBJ2-6; D might be TRBD2 (7 bases). Germline V gene lookup returns CDR1 WNHNN and CDR2 SYGVQD (reference sequence). Between the trimmed V and J ends, which lost 9 bases and 0 bases, there was a span of 12 bases. The CDR3 has 15 residues. The CDR3 sequence: CASSGGHSGANVLTF. CDR3 DNA sequence: TGCGCCAGTTCGGGGGGCCACTCTGGGGCCAACGTCCTGACTTTC.

This chain joins TRBV5-4 and TRBJ1-6, with TRBD1 matching over 7 bases. There are 14 residues in the CDR3. CDR1 and CDR2 (germline): SGHNT, YYREEE (reference sequence). The trim removed 2 bases at V and 5 bases at J, leaving 1 base unmatched. The CDR3, as DNA: TGTGCCAGCAGCTTCAGGGGGAATAATTCACCCCTCCACTTT. The encoded protein is CASSFRGNNSPLHF.

The V call is TRBV5-1, the J call TRBJ1-4; tentatively, D is TRBD1 (5 bases). The CDR3 is made up of 15 amino acids. Germline-derived CDR1 and CDR2 are SGHRS and YFSETQ. V was trimmed by 0 bases and J by 0 bases, leaving 6 bases between them. The CDR3 spells CASSLVGATNEKLFF. The CDR3 DNA is TGCGCCAGCAGCTTGGTGGGGGCAACTAATGAAAAACTGTTTTTT. The full variable domain, its missing parts supplied by reference TRBV5-1 and TRBJ1-4, is KAGVTQTPRYLIKTRGQQVTLSCSPISGHRSVSWYQQTPGQGLQFLFEYFSETQRNKGNFPGRFSGRQFSNSRSEMNVSTLELGDSALYLCASSLVGATNEKLFFGSGTQLSVL.

The V and J genes are TRBV6-5 and TRBJ2-3, with D perhaps TRBD1 (5 bases). From germline, CDR1 is MNHEY and CDR2 SVGAGI. The V gene lost 6 bases and the J gene lost 0 bases, with 7 bases spanning the gap. This CDR3 has 13 amino acids. The CDR3 DNA follows: TGTGCCAGCAGAAGACAGAGCACAGATACGCAGTATTTT. Translated: CASRRQSTDTQYF.

The rearrangement joins TRBV2 to TRBJ1-2; possibly TRBD1 for D (6 bases). V was clipped by 3 bases and J by 2 bases, with 10 bases between them. There are 14 residues in the CDR3. Germline V lookup: CDR1 SNHLY, CDR2 FYNNEI. The CDR3 bases are TGTGCCAGCAGTGACCGGGGGGCGAACTATGGCTACACCTTC. Encoded protein: CASSDRGANYGYTF.

This chain uses TRBV5-1 with TRBJ2-5; tentative D call: TRBD2 (7 bases). From germline, CDR1 is SGHRS and CDR2 YFSETQ. Trimming stripped 5 bases from V and 4 bases from J, with 18 bases between. The length of the CDR3 is 15 residues. CDR3 sequence: CASRRGGRAGETQYF. CDR3 nucleotide sequence: TGCGCCAGCAGGCGAGGGGGGAGGGCCGGAGAGACCCAGTACTTC.

V usage is TRBV7-2 and J usage is TRBJ1-2; tentatively, D is TRBD1 (5 bases). Germline assignment: CDR1 SGHTA and CDR2 FQGNSA. CDR3 length equals 15 residues. V dropped 11 bases and J dropped 0 bases, with 19 bases sitting between them. The chain's CDR3 is CAGGEAIKTNYGYTF. The CDR3 DNA follows: TGTGCCGGGGGGGAGGCGATCAAAACTAACTATGGCTACACCTTC.

This CDR3 is CASSQATGGGYGYTF. The CDR3 nucleotides read TGTGCCAGCAGCCAAGCAACAGGGGGCGGGTATGGCTACACCTTC. The chain combines TRBV14 with TRBJ1-2; 9 positions agree with TRBD1. The CDR3 has 15 residues. J lost 5 bases, V lost 1 base, and 5 bases had no gene match. Germline CDR1 and CDR2: SGHDN and FVKESK. The variable domain in full, completed from reference TRBV14 and TRBJ1-2, reads EAGVTQFPSHSVIEKGQTVTLRCDPISGHDNLYWYRRVMGKEIKFLLHFVKESKQDESGMPNNRFLAERTGGTYSTLKVQPAELEDSGVYFCASSQATGGGYGYTFGSGTRLTVV.

This chain joins TRBV5-6 and TRBJ2-1, with D hard to call. V lost 6 bases and J 5 bases, leaving 15 bases between the germline ends. Germline loops: CDR1 SGHDT, CDR2 YYEEEE. The CDR3 is 14 residues long. As DNA, the CDR3 is TGTGCCAGCATCAAGGACGGATCCAACAATGAGCAGTTCTTC. It is translated as CASIKDGSNNEQFF.

V is TRBV4-1 and J is TRBJ2-5; TRBD2 matches at 9 bases. CDR3 length equals 18 residues. The V gene end was trimmed by 0 bases and the J gene end by 1 base; junction bases not matched to a gene: 9. Germline V CDR1 and CDR2: MGHRA, YSYEKL. This CDR3 is CASSQERGSGGTQETQYF. The CDR3 coding sequence is TGCGCCAGCAGCCAAGAAAGGGGGAGCGGGGGGACCCAAGAGACCCAGTACTTC.

This clone came up many times. V usage is TRBV13 and J usage is TRBJ1-1; D is uncertain. Trimming cost V 2 bases and J 3 bases, with 7 bases left between them. The germline V gene has CDR1 PRHDT and CDR2 FYEKMQ (reference sequence). The CDR3 length is 13 residues. CDR3 residues: CASSLSRDTEAFF. DNA of the CDR3: TGTGCCAGCAGCTTAAGTCGTGACACTGAAGCTTTCTTT. Looking up the rest from reference TRBV13 and TRBJ1-1 gives the full variable domain: AAGVIQSPRHLIKEKRETATLKCYPIPRHDTVYWYQQGPGQDPQFLISFYEKMQSDKGSIPDRFSAQQFSDYHSELNMSSLELGDSALYFCASSLSRDTEAFFGQGTRLTVV.

This chain uses TRBV7-9 with TRBJ2-3; 7 bases align to TRBD1. CDR1 SEHNR and CDR2 FQNEAQ come from the germline V gene (reference sequence). Trimming removed 7 bases from V and 3 bases from J; junction bases left unmatched: 13. The CDR3 sequence is 16 residues long. In DNA, the CDR3 is TGTGCCAGCACCCGAGTTGGACAGGTCGGGACAGATACGCAGTATTTT. Its protein product is CASTRVGQVGTDTQYF.

This clone was detected only a few times. The chain has TRBV5-1 and TRBJ1-3; 8 bases line up with TRBD1. The CDR3 is 16 amino acids. From germline, CDR1 is SGHRS and CDR2 YFSETQ. V shed 3 bases and J 4 bases; nucleotides not matched to a gene: 9. CDR3 sequence (DNA): TGCGCCAGCAGCTCGAGGGGACAGGACGTAGGAAACACCATATATTTT. Protein product: CASSSRGQDVGNTIYF.

The chain carries TRBV29-1 and TRBJ2-5, with TRBD1 matching 10 bases. The V segment lost 6 bases and the J segment 7 bases; nucleotides outside the gene matches: 11. CDR3 length: 14 amino acids. CDR1 and CDR2 from the germline V gene are SQVTM and ANQGSEA. The CDR3 DNA reads as TGCAGCGTGGGGGACAGGGGCGGGGGATTGACCCAGTACTTC. Translated: CSVGDRGGGLTQYF.

The V call is TRBV7-8, the J call TRBJ2-5; the D gene is possibly TRBD1 (6 bases). Trimming removed 5 bases at V and 3 bases at J, with 10 bases between. This CDR3 is 13 amino acids long. CDR1 is SGHVS, CDR2 FQNEAQ, per germline. The CDR3 region is CASSQDREETQYF. The DNA for the CDR3 is TGTGCCAGCAGCCAGGACAGAGAAGAGACCCAGTACTTC.

This chain connects TRBV7-6 to TRBJ2-3; 8 nucleotides agree with TRBD2. This CDR3 spans 20 amino acids. The V segment lost 2 bases and the J segment 5 bases; nucleotides outside the gene matches: 21. Germline CDR1 is SGHVS and CDR2 is FNYEAQ. The CDR3 loop reads CASSLSSAGALPKPGDTQYF. For the CDR3, the DNA is TGTGCCAGCAGCTTATCGTCAGCGGGGGCCTTACCAAAGCCCGGAGATACGCAGTATTTT.

The chain employs TRBV18 and TRBJ1-2; D uncertain. The V gene lost 1 base and the J gene lost 0 bases, with 9 bases spanning the gap. CDR3 size: 15 residues. CDR1 and CDR2 from the germline V gene are KGHSH and LQKENI. The CDR3 DNA reads as TGTGCCAGCTCACCACTCGAGGGCCCTAACTATGGCTACACCTTC. Amino acid sequence: CASSPLEGPNYGYTF.

The gene calls are TRBV5-4 and TRBJ2-3; 12 bases agree with TRBD2. Germline lookup yields CDR1 SGHNT and CDR2 YYREEE (reference sequence). V trimming: 9 bases; J trimming: 6 bases; junction bases outside the gene matches: 11. The CDR3 totals 15 residues. CDR3 region: CATSPSGGALDTQYF. The CDR3 region has the DNA TGTGCCACGTCTCCTAGCGGGGGGGCTCTGGATACGCAGTATTTT.

The chain has TRBV5-1 and TRBJ1-6, with unresolved D. Trimming removed 0 bases from V and 5 bases from J, with 6 bases in between. CDR3 size: 14 residues. Germline values: CDR1 SGHRS, CDR2 YFSETQ. DNA of the CDR3: TGCGCCAGCAGCTTGGAGGGTCATAATTCACCCCTCCACTTT. This sequence encodes CASSLEGHNSPLHF.

V gene TRBV9 combines with J gene TRBJ1-5; TRBD1 agrees at 7 bases. This CDR3 contains 15 residues. The germline gives CDR1 SGDLS, CDR2 YYNGEE. The V gene end was trimmed by 1 base and the J gene end by 3 bases; junction bases not matched to a gene: 4. CDR3 protein: CASSVTGAPNQPQHF. CDR3 sequence (DNA): TGTGCCAGCAGCGTAACAGGGGCCCCCAATCAGCCCCAGCATTTT.

A few counts support this clone. As DNA, the CDR3 is TGTGCCAGCAGAACTGGGGTCGGCCAGCCCCAGCATTTT. Translating gives CASRTGVGQPQHF. The V gene is TRBV2, the J gene TRBJ1-5, with D unclear. CDR1 is SNHLY, CDR2 FYNNEI, per germline. CDR3 length: 13 residues. V lost 6 bases and J 7 bases, leaving 13 bases between the germline ends.